Below, 3 T cell receptor beta chains from the same sample are listed, as sequenced in a study of blood T cell repertoires in COVID-19 (dated by TCRdb to the early 2020s). The library was built by means of the immunoSEQ multiplex PCR assay. Not all clones reach the TCRdb copy of this immuneACCESS table, which keeps in-frame sequences only. Checked studies attribute under half of the gap to unresolved V genes and leave the rest unexplained. This sample lists some 180,000 clones; approximately 80% were detected once. The ten top clones hold about 15% of the sample. Sequenced sample: PBMCs or T cells enriched from blood (not recorded which). The receptors come from a man aged 55 to 70 who had been exposed to COVID-19.

This clone was seen a handful of times. The chain links TRBV6-7 to TRBJ2-5; 7 nucleotides line up with TRBD1. TRBV6-7 belongs to the ORF category, with a function that is uncertain. Trimming at V came to 2 bases and at J to 1 base, leaving 19 bases not matched to a gene. The CDR3 covers 20 residues. The CDR3 here is CASSYLGSKVEGTAQETQYF. CDR3 nucleotides: TGTGCCAGCAGTTACCTGGGATCCAAAGTAGAGGGGACAGCCCAAGAGACCCAGTACTTC.

V gene TRBV28 combines with J gene TRBJ2-1; D possibly corresponds to TRBD2 (6 bases). Looked up from germline, CDR1 is MDHEN and CDR2 is SYDVKM. The CDR3 is made up of 14 amino acids. The V end was cut by 6 bases, the J end by 4 bases, with 13 bases between. In DNA, the CDR3 is TGTGCCAGCAGCACCGATAGCGGATACAATGAGCAGTTCTTC. Its translation: CASSTDSGYNEQFF.

The chain combines TRBV11-3 with TRBJ2-3; tentative D call: TRBD2 (6 bases). This CDR3 is 12 amino acids long. The germline V and J ends were trimmed by 5 bases and 6 bases, with 9 bases remaining between them. Germline CDR1 SGHNT, CDR2 YENEEA. In nucleotides, the CDR3 is TGTGCCAGCAGCCCGGAGGGGGATACGCAGTATTTT. Translated: CASSPEGDTQYF.